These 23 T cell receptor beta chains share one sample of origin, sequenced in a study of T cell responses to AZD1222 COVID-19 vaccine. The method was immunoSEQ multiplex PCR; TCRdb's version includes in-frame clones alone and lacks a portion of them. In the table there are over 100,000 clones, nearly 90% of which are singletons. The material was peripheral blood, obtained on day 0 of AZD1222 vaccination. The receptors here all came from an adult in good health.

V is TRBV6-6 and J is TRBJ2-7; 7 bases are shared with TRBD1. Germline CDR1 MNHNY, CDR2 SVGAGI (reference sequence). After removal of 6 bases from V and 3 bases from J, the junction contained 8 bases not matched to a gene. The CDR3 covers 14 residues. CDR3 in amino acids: CASRVQQGIYEQYF. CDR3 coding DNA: TGTGCCAGCAGGGTCCAACAGGGGATCTACGAGCAGTACTTC.

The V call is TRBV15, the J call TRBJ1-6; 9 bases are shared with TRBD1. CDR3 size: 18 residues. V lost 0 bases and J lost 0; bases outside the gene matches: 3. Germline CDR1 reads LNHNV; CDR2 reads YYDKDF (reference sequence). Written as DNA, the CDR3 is TGTGCCACCAGCAGAGATCGACAGGGGGACTCCTATAATTCACCCCTCCACTTT. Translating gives CATSRDRQGDSYNSPLHF.

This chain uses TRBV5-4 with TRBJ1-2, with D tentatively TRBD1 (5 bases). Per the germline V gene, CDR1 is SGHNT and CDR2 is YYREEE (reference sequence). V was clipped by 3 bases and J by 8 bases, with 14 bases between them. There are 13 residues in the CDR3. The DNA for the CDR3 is TGTGCCAGCAGCTCCGGGGGTGAATGGGGCTACACCTTC. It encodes CASSSGGEWGYTF.

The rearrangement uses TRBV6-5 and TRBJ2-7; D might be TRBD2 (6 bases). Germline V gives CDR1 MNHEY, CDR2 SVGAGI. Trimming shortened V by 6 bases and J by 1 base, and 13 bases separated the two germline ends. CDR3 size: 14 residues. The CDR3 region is CASRTGRGSYEQYF. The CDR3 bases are TGTGCCAGCAGGACGGGCCGGGGGTCCTACGAGCAGTACTTC.

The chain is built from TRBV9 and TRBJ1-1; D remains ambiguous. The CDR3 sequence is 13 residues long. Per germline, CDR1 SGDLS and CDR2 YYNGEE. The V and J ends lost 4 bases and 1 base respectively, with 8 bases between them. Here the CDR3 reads CASSPTGNTEAFF. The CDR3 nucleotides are TGTGCCAGCAGCCCCACGGGGAACACTGAAGCTTTCTTT.

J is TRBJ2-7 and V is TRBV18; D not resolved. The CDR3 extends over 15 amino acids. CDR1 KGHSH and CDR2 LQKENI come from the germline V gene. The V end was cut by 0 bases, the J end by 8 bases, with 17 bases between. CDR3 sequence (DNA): TGTGCCAGCTCACCACCAACGGGCCGGCTTTTCAAGCAGTACTTC. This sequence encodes CASSPPTGRLFKQYF.

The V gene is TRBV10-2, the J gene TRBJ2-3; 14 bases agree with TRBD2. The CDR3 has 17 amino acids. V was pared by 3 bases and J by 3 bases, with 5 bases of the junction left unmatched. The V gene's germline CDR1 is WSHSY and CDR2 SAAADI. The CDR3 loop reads CASSDRRTSGRTDTQYF. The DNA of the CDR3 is TGCGCCAGCAGTGATCGAAGGACTAGCGGGAGGACAGATACGCAGTATTTT.

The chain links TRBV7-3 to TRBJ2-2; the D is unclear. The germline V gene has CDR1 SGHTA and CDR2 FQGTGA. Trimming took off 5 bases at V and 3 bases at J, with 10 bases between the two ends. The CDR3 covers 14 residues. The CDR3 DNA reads TGTGCCAGCAGCCCCAGAGGAGACACCGGGGAGCTGTTTTTT. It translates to CASSPRGDTGELFF.

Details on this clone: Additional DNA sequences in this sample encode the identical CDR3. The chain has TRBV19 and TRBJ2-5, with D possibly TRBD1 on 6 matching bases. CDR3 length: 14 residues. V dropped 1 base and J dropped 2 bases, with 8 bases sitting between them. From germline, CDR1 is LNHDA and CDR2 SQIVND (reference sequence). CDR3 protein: CASSIGQGQETQYF. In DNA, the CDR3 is TGTGCCAGTAGTATAGGCCAGGGGCAAGAGACCCAGTACTTC.

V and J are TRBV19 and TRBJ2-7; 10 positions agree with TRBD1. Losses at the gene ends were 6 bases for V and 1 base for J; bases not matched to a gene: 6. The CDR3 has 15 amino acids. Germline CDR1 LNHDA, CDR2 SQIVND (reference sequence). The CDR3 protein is CASRMGTGASYEQYF. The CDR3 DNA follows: TGTGCCAGTAGGATGGGGACAGGGGCATCCTACGAGCAGTACTTC.

The CDR3: CASSLGRQGVVYGYTF. The CDR3 DNA reads TGTGCCAGCAGCTTAGGTCGCCAGGGTGTCGTTTATGGCTACACCTTC. The gene calls are TRBV7-8 and TRBJ1-2; a possible D gene is TRBD1 (5 bases). The germline gives CDR1 SGHVS, CDR2 FQNEAQ. The V gene lost 1 base and the J gene lost 5 bases, with 17 bases spanning the gap. The CDR3 length is 16 residues.

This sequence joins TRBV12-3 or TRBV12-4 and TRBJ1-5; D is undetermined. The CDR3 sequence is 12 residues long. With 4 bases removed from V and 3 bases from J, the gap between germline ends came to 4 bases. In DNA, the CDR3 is TGTGCCAGCAGTTATCTCAATCAGCCCCAGCATTTT. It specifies CASSYLNQPQHF.

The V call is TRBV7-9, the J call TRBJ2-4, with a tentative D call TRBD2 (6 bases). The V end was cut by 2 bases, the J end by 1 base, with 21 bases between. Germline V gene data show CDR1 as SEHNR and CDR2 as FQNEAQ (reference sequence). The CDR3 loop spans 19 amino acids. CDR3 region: CASSLRVSVRSGAKNIQYF. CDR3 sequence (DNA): TGTGCCAGCAGCTTACGAGTAAGCGTTCGGAGCGGGGCCAAAAACATTCAGTACTTC.

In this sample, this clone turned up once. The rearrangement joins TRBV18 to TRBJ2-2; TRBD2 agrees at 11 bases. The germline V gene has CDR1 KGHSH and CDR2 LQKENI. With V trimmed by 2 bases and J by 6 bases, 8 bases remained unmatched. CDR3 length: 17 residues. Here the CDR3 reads CASSPSLAGGTAGELFF. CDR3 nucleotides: TGTGCCAGCTCACCATCATTAGCGGGAGGGACCGCCGGGGAGCTGTTTTTT.

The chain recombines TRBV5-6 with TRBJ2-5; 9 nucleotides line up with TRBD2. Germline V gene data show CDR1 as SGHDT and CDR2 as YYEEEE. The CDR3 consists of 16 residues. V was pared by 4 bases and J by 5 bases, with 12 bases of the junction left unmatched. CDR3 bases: TGTGCCAGCAGCCTTCCTGGCGGGAGGGCCGCGGAGACCCAGTACTTC. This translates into CASSLPGGRAAETQYF.

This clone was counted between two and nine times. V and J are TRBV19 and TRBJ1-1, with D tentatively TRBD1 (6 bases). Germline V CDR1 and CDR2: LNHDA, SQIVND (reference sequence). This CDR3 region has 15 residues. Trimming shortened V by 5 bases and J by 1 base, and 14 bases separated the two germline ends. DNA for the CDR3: TGTGCCAGTAGTCCCATGGGACAACAGAACACTGAAGCTTTCTTT. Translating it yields CASSPMGQQNTEAFF. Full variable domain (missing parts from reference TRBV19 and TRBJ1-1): DGGITQSPKYLFRKEGQNVTLSCEQNLNHDAMYWYRQDPGQGLRLIYYSQIVNDFQKGDIAEGYSVSREKKESFPLTVTSAQKNPTAFYLCASSPMGQQNTEAFFGQGTRLTVV.

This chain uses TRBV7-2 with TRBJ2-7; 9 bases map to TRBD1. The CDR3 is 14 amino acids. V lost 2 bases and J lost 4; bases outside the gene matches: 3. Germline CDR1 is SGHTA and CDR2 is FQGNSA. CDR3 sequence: CASSLIQGAYEQYF. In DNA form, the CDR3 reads TGTGCCAGCAGCTTAATACAGGGGGCTTACGAGCAGTACTTC. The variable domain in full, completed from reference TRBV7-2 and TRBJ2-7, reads GAGVSQSPSNKVTEKGKDVELRCDPISGHTALYWYRQSLGQGLEFLIYFQGNSAPDKSGLPSDRFSAERTGGSVSTLTIQRTQQEDSAVYLCASSLIQGAYEQYFGPGTRLTVT.

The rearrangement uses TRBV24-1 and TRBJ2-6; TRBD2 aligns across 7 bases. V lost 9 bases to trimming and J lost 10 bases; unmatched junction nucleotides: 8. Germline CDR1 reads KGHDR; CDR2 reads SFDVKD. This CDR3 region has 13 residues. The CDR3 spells CATGGWGGNVLTF. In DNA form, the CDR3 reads TGTGCCACCGGCGGTTGGGGGGGAAACGTCCTGACTTTC.

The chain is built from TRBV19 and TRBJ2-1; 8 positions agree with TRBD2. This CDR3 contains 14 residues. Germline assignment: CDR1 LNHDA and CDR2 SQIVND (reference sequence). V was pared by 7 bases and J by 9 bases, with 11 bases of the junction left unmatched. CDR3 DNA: TGTGCCAGTATCGGGGGGGCCGGAGTCGGTGAGCAGTTCTTC. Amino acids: CASIGGAGVGEQFF.

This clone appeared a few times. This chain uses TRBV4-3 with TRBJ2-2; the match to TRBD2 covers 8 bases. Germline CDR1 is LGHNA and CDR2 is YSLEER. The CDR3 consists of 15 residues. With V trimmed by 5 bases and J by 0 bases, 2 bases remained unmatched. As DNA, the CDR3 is TGCGCCAGCAGCTCGGGACTAGCGAACACCGGGGAGCTGTTTTTT. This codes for CASSSGLANTGELFF.

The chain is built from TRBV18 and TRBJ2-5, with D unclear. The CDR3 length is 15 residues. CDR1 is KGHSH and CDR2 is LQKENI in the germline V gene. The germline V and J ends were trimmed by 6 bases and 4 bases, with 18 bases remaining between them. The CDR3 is CASSYQGPAIETQYF. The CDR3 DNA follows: TGTGCCAGCTCGTACCAAGGGCCCGCGATAGAGACCCAGTACTTC.

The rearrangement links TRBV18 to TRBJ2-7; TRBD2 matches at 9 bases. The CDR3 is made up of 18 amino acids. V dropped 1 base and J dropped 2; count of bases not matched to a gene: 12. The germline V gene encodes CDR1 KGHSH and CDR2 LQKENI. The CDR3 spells CASSPLVGLSGRAYEQYV. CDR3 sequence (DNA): TGTGCCAGCTCACCACTTGTCGGCCTTAGCGGGAGAGCCTACGAGCAGTACGTC.

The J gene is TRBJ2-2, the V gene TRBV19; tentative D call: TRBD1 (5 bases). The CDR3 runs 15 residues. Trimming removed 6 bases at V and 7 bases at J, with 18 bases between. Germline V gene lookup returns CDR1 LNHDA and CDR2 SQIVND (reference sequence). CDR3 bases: TGTGCCAGTAGGACGACAGTTTTCCTTTTCGGGGAGCTGTTTTTT. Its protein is CASRTTVFLFGELFF.